The clone carrying this T cell receptor (beta chain) was counted ten times or more. These data are taken from a study of T cells in Graves' hyperthyroidism and ophthalmopathy. The source material, RNA transcripts, was used to amplify TCR beta CDR3 regions. The TCR CDR3 first-round RT-PCR relied on the HTBI primer set. TCRdb reprocessed the multiplex PCR reads via MiXCR and lists one record per CDR3 protein. The repertoire holds about 320,000 distinct CDR3 sequences, with 15% to 20% as singletons. Germline V gives CDR1 MDHEN, CDR2 SYDVKM. CDR3 size: 14 residues. Trimming removed 5 bases at V and 3 bases at J, with 13 bases between.

This chain connects TRBV28 to TRBJ1-1, with D perhaps matching TRBD1 (5 bases). The receptor comes from a man younger than 40 with Graves' hyperthyroidism. The sequenced sample was blood. The CDR3 DNA reads as TGTGCCAGCAGTACCCCTGGGGGGGACACTGAAGCTTTCTTT. Protein product: CASSTPGGDTEAFF.